This passage covers 27 T cell receptor beta chains from one sample sequenced in a study of monozygotic twins with inflammatory bowel disease. TCRdb reprocessed the 5' RACE reads and reports one entry per CDR3 protein, with no DNA. This sample contains 160,000 or so distinct CDR3 sequences. The source material was blood. These receptor sequences come from a human donor with ulcerative colitis or Crohn's disease, or a healthy co-twin of an affected twin (not recorded which).

V is TRBV3-1 and J is TRBJ1-4; there is no DNA to check the TCRdb D call of TRBD1. Germline V gene lookup returns CDR1 LGHDT and CDR2 YNNKEL (reference sequence). This CDR3 region has 15 residues. Here the CDR3 reads CASRPGPSVNEKLFF.

The rearrangement uses TRBV7-2 and TRBJ2-1. The CDR3 is made up of 16 amino acids. Germline CDR1 reads SGHTA; CDR2 reads FQGNSA. Here the CDR3 reads CASSLGRPQTYNEQFF.

V is TRBV12-3 or TRBV12-4 and J is TRBJ1-5. The CDR3 totals 16 residues. CDR3: CASSPLGSARNQPQHF.

The chain combines TRBV7-2 with TRBJ1-2; TCRdb picks TRBD1, but there is no DNA to check that call. Germline V gene data show CDR1 as SGHTA and CDR2 as FQGNSA. CDR3 size: 16 residues. The CDR3 sequence is CASSRTGQPRYYGYTF.

This rearrangement joins TRBV5-6 to TRBJ2-1; TCRdb picks TRBD2, but there is no DNA to check that call. The length of the CDR3 is 17 residues. From germline, CDR1 is SGHDT and CDR2 YYEEEE. The CDR3 reads CASSLESGLEAYNEQFF.

The CDR3 here is CATSAAGAGQPQHF. The gene calls are TRBV24-1 and TRBJ1-5; the D gene TCRdb calls, TRBD1, cannot be checked with no DNA. This CDR3 has 14 residues. Germline loops: CDR1 KGHDR, CDR2 SFDVKD.

The chain is built from TRBV7-9 and TRBJ2-5. The CDR3 is made up of 13 amino acids. Germline lookup yields CDR1 SEHNR and CDR2 FQNEAQ (reference sequence). The CDR3 is CASSLEFQETQYF.

The rearrangement links TRBV2 to TRBJ1-4. Germline-derived CDR1 and CDR2 are SNHLY and FYNNEI. CDR3 length: 15 residues. The CDR3 loop is CASSELTVTNEKLFF.

The chain uses TRBV20-1 and TRBJ2-1; TCRdb returns TRBD2, unconfirmable since there is no DNA. This CDR3 comprises 18 residues. CDR1 is DFQATT, CDR2 SNEGSKA, per germline (reference sequence). This chain's CDR3 is CSAREGASGGPRLYEQFF.

The CDR3 is CASSLVAVAYEQYF. V usage is TRBV5-1 and J usage is TRBJ2-7. The CDR3 loop spans 14 amino acids. Germline CDR1 reads SGHRS; CDR2 reads YFSETQ.

This chain connects TRBV20-1 to TRBJ1-5. Germline V gene data show CDR1 as DFQATT and CDR2 as SNEGSKA (reference sequence). This CDR3 comprises 13 residues. The CDR3 loop reads CSAIKEKYQPQHF.

The V call is TRBV9, the J call TRBJ2-7; checking the TCRdb D call of TRBD2 is not possible without DNA. There are 15 residues in the CDR3. CDR1 and CDR2 from the germline V gene are SGDLS and YYNGEE. The CDR3 here is CASSRGLAVTYEQYF.

The CDR3 reads CSAREPKHYEQYF. The J gene is TRBJ2-7, the V gene TRBV20-1. This CDR3 comprises 13 residues. Germline CDR1 and CDR2: DFQATT and SNEGSKA (reference sequence).

The chain combines TRBV12-3 or TRBV12-4 with TRBJ2-1; the TRBD1 assignment by TCRdb is unverifiable without DNA. This CDR3 region has 13 residues. Here the CDR3 reads CASNTGGYNEQFF.

V gene TRBV5-1 combines with J gene TRBJ2-2. The CDR3 is made up of 16 amino acids. CDR1 is SGHRS, CDR2 YFSETQ, per germline. The CDR3 is CASSLEAWANTGELFF. Full variable domain (remainder filled in from reference TRBV5-1 and TRBJ2-2): KAGVTQTPRYLIKTRGQQVTLSCSPISGHRSVSWYQQTPGQGLQFLFEYFSETQRNKGNFPGRFSGRQFSNSRSEMNVSTLELGDSALYLCASSLEAWANTGELFFGEGSRLTVL.

This rearrangement joins TRBV6-1 to TRBJ2-3; no DNA is available, so the TRBD1 call from TCRdb remains unchecked. The CDR3 loop spans 14 amino acids. Germline V gene data show CDR1 as MNHNS and CDR2 as SASEGT. The CDR3 is CASSETNRDSPKYF.

The CDR3 sequence is CASSLEVTGGEDTEAFF. J is TRBJ1-1 and V is TRBV12-3 or TRBV12-4. CDR3 length: 17 amino acids.

The chain links TRBV12-3 or TRBV12-4 to TRBJ1-2; TCRdb reports TRBD1, a call that lacks DNA to check it against. The CDR3 covers 15 residues. CDR3 loop: CASTPRTGGFYGYTF.

CDR3 amino acids: CASSRGNSPLHF. The chain recombines TRBV5-1 with TRBJ1-6. There are 12 residues in the CDR3. Germline CDR1 and CDR2: SGHRS and YFSETQ.

The chain employs TRBV7-9 and TRBJ2-1. The CDR3 consists of 12 residues. In germline, CDR1 is SEHNR, CDR2 FQNEAQ (reference sequence). CDR3 sequence reads: CAGRGSYNEQFF.

The V gene is TRBV6-1, the J gene TRBJ1-1; lacking DNA, the TRBD1 call made by TCRdb goes unchecked. The germline V gene has CDR1 MNHNS and CDR2 SASEGT. The CDR3 sequence is 14 residues long. CDR3 in amino acids: CASRTGSWNTEAFF.

V usage is TRBV30 and J usage is TRBJ2-3; TCRdb gives TRBD2 as the D gene, but with no DNA this cannot be confirmed. Germline-derived CDR1 and CDR2 are GTSNPN and SVGIG (reference sequence). CDR3 length: 16 amino acids. The CDR3 reads CAWAGGTRGSVDTQYF.

The gene calls are TRBV18 and TRBJ1-2. The length of the CDR3 is 15 residues. Germline CDR1 KGHSH, CDR2 LQKENI. The CDR3 spells CASSPQTARSYGYTF.

The rearrangement uses TRBV3-1 and TRBJ1-5; the D call of TRBD1 rests on TCRdb alone, since no DNA is present to check it. In germline, CDR1 is LGHDT, CDR2 YNNKEL (reference sequence). This CDR3 region has 15 residues. The CDR3 sequence is CASSLSGHRAQPQHF.

The chain links TRBV5-4 to TRBJ2-3. This CDR3 contains 15 residues. CDR1 and CDR2 from the germline V gene are SGHNT and YYREEE (reference sequence). The CDR3: CASSLEEGYTDTQYF. The variable domain in full, with the rest retrieved from reference TRBV5-4 and TRBJ2-3, is ETGVTQSPTHLIKTRGQQVTLRCSSQSGHNTVSWYQQALGQGPQFIFQYYREEENGRGNFPPRFSGLQFPNYSSELNVNALELDDSALYLCASSLEEGYTDTQYFGPGTRLTVL.

The chain recombines TRBV7-3 with TRBJ2-5; TCRdb indicates TRBD2, and absent DNA this call remains unverified. This CDR3 has 15 amino acids. Germline CDR1 SGHTA, CDR2 FQGTGA. CDR3 region: CASSLTNLAGETQYF.

V and J are TRBV12-3 or TRBV12-4 and TRBJ2-1; TCRdb reports TRBD1, a call that lacks DNA to check it against. The CDR3 loop spans 13 amino acids. The CDR3 sequence is CASRWGPNNEQFF.